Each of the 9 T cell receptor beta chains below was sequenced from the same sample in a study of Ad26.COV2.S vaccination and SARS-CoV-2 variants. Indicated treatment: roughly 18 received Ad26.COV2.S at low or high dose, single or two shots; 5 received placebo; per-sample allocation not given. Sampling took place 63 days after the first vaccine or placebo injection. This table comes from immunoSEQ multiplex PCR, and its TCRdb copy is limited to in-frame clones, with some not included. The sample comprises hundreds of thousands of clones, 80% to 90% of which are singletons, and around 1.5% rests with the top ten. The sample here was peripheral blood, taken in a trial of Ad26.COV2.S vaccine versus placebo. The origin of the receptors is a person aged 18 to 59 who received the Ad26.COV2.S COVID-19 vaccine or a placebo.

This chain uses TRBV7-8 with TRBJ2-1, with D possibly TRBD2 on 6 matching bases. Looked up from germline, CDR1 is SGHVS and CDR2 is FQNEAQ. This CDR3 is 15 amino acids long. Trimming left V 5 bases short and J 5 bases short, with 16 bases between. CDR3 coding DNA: TGTGCCAGCAGCCGGGAAGGGACTCCAGACAATGAGCAGTTCTTC. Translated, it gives CASSREGTPDNEQFF.

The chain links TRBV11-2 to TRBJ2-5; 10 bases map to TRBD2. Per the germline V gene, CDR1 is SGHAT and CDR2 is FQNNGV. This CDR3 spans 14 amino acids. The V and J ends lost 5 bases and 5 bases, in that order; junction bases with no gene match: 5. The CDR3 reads CASSNLAGAETQYF. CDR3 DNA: TGTGCCAGCAGCAACCTAGCGGGAGCCGAGACCCAGTACTTC.

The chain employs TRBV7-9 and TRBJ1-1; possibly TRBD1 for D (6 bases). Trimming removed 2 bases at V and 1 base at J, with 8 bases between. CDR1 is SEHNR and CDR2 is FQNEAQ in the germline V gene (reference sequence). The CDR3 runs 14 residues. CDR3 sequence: CASSLPTGNTEAFF. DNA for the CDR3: TGTGCCAGCAGCTTACCGACAGGGAACACTGAAGCTTTCTTT.

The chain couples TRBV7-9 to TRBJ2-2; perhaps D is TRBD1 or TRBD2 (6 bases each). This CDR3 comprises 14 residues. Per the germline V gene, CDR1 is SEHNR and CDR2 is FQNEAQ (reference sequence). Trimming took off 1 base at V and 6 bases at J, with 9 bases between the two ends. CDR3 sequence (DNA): TGTGCCAGCAGCTTAGGAGGGGGGTCCGGGGAGCTGTTTTTT. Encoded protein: CASSLGGGSGELFF.

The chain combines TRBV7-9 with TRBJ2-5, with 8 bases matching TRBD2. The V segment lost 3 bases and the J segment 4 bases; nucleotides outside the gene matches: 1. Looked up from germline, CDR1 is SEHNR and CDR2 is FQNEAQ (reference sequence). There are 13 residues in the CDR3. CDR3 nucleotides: TGTGCCAGCAGCTTCGGGAGGGGAGAGACCCAGTACTTC. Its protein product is CASSFGRGETQYF.

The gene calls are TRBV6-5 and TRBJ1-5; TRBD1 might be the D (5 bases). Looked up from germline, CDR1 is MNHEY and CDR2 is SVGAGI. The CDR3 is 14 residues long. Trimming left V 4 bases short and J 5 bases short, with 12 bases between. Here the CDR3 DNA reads TGTGCCAGCAGTTTGGACACGAACCATCAGCCCCAGCATTTT. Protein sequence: CASSLDTNHQPQHF.

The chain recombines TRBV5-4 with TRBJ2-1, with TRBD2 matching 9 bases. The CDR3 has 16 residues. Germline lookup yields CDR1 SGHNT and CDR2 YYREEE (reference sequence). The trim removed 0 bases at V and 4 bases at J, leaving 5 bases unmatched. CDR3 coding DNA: TGTGCCAGCAGCTTGGGTGGACTAGCGAGTTACAATGAGCAGTTCTTC. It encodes CASSLGGLASYNEQFF.

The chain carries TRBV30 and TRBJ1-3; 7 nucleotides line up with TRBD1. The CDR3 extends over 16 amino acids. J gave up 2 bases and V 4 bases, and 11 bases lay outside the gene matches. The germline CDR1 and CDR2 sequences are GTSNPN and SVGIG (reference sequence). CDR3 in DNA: TGTGCCTGGAAGCGCGACAGGGCCGTTCCTGGAAACACCATATATTTT. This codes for CAWKRDRAVPGNTIYF. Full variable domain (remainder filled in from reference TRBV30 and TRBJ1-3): SQTIHQWPATLVQPVGSPLSLECTVEGTSNPNLYWYRQAAGRGLQLLFYSVGIGQISSEVPQNLSASRPQDRQFILSSKKLLLSDSGFYLCAWKRDRAVPGNTIYFGEGSWLTVV.

Here the CDR3 reads CASSPGDGMGGYTF. The CDR3 nucleotides read TGCGCCAGCAGCCCCGGAGACGGAATGGGTGGCTACACCTTC. The rearrangement uses TRBV5-1 and TRBJ1-2; D is unresolved. Germline CDR1 and CDR2: SGHRS and YFSETQ. V dropped 4 bases and J dropped 7 bases, with 17 bases sitting between them. The CDR3 has 14 amino acids.